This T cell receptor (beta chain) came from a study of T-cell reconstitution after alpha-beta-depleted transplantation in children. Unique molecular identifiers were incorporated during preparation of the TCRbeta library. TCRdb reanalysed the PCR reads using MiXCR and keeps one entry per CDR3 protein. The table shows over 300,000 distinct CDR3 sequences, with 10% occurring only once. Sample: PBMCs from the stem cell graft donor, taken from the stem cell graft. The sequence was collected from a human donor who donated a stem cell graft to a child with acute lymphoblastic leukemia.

CDR3 residues: CASSLAGLAVQETQYF. The CDR3 nucleotides are TGTGCCAGCAGCTTAGCCGGACTAGCCGTACAAGAGACCCAGTACTTC. This chain joins TRBV5-4 and TRBJ2-5, with 8 bases aligning to TRBD2. This CDR3 region has 16 residues. Germline-derived CDR1 and CDR2 are SGHNT and YYREEE (reference sequence). Losses at the gene ends were 2 bases for V and 2 bases for J; bases not matched to a gene: 8.